Listed below are T cell receptor beta chains from one sample, sequenced in a study of CDR3 diversity in severe acne. TCRdb passed the PCR reads through MiXCR, listing each CDR3 protein once. The sample holds tens of thousands of distinct CDR3 sequences; under 65% are singletons and the top ten take 14%. The sequencing input was blood. These receptors were taken from a male donor in good health, without acne. Both conserved end residues are part of each CDR3. Each record gives: D gene, J gene, CDR3 length, clone size, V gene, CDR3 protein, CDR3 DNA. The D gene is left open where the match is weak. The size entry is marked missing in some rows and otherwise reads once, few, many or a size class.

TRBD2 | TRBJ2-7 | 15 | medium-sized | TRBV10-2 | CASSESTVLAGGPTF | TGCGCCAGCAGTGAGTCAACGGTCCTAGCGGGGGGGCCTACTTTC
NA | TRBJ1-1 | 13 | NA | TRBV6-4 | CASSDEQGRGAFF | TGTGCCAGCAGTGACGAGCAGGGCCGGGGGGCTTTCTTT
NA | TRBJ2-7 | 16 | NA | TRBV9 | CASSLMEDVDPRGQYF | TGTGCCAGCAGTCTTATGGAGGACGTCGACCCTCGTGGGCAGTACTTC
NA | TRBJ1-5 | 14 | NA | TRBV7-9 | CASSYGRANQPQHF | TGTGCCAGCAGCTACGGGAGGGCAAATCAGCCCCAGCATTTT
TRBD2 | TRBJ2-5 | 16 | few | TRBV7-9 | CASSTRLAKPEETQYF | TGTGCCAGCAGCACCCGACTAGCGAAACCCGAAGAGACCCAGTACTTC
NA | TRBJ2-3 | 16 | many | TRBV27 | CASSLGVQVSTDTQYF | TGTGCCAGCAGTTTAGGGGTACAGGTTAGCACAGATACGCAGTATTTT
NA | TRBJ1-5 | 15 | NA | TRBV15 | CATSRQGRGIGPQHF | TGTGCCACCAGCAGACAGGGAAGAGGCATTGGGCCCCAGCATTTT
NA | TRBJ1-1 | 14 | NA | TRBV3-1 | CASSQTYREGEAFF | TGTGCCAGCAGCCAAACCTACAGGGAGGGTGAAGCTTTCTTT
NA | TRBJ2-7 | 12 | NA | TRBV9 | CASSAGGGRGYF | TGTGCCAGCAGTGCAGGGGGGGGAAGGGGTTACTTC
TRBD2 | TRBJ2-1 | 15 | NA | TRBV10-3 | CAISPTSGRGNEQFF | TGTGCCATCAGCCCGACTAGCGGGAGAGGCAATGAGCAGTTCTTC
TRBD1 | TRBJ2-5 | 13 | NA | TRBV29-1 | CSVGWTGGETQYF | TGCAGCGTTGGATGGACAGGGGGAGAGACCCAGTACTTC
NA | TRBJ2-7 | 13 | many | TRBV7-3 | CASSLFSSGEQYF | TGTGCCAGCAGCTTATTCAGTTCTGGCGAGCAGTACTTC
NA | TRBJ2-7 | 14 | NA | TRBV7-2 | CASSVFGGLDEQYF | TGTGCCAGCAGCGTCTTTGGAGGGCTAGACGAGCAGTACTTC
TRBD2 | TRBJ2-7 | 14 | few | TRBV20-1 | CSARPGLAGLEQYF | TGCAGTGCTAGACCGGGACTAGCGGGATTAGAGCAGTACTTC
NA | TRBJ2-2 | 12 | many | TRBV20-1 | CSAPLNPGELFF | TGCAGTGCTCCACTCAATCCCGGGGAGCTGTTTTTT
NA | TRBJ1-1 | 14 | NA | TRBV7-2 | CASSSTRVNTEAFF | TGTGCCAGCAGCTCCACACGGGTGAACACTGAAGCTTTCTTT
TRBD2 | TRBJ2-3 | 16 | NA | TRBV24-1 | CATSDFLTSGTDTQYF | TGTGCCACCAGTGATTTTCTAACTAGCGGGACAGATACGCAGTATTTT
NA | TRBJ2-5 | 14 | medium-sized | TRBV7-9 | CASSLRRTQETQYF | TGTGCCAGCAGCCTTCGACGGACCCAAGAGACCCAGTACTTC
NA | TRBJ1-6 | 12 | NA | TRBV12-5 | CASGLDPFPLHF | TGTGCTAGTGGTTTAGACCCCTTTCCCCTCCACTTT
TRBD1 | TRBJ2-7 | 16 | many | TRBV9 | CASSVEGQGAVYEQYF | TGTGCCAGCAGCGTAGAGGGACAGGGGGCGGTCTACGAGCAGTACTTC
TRBD2 | TRBJ2-3 | 15 | NA | TRBV19 | CASSIGAGIADTQYF | TGTGCCAGTAGTATAGGAGCGGGAATAGCAGATACGCAGTATTTT
NA | TRBJ2-5 | 11 | many | TRBV6-5 | CASSSPKTQYF | TGTGCCAGCAGCAGCCCGAAGACCCAGTACTTC
TRBD1 | TRBJ1-2 | 13 | NA | TRBV19 | CASSIRDRIGYTF | TGTGCCAGTAGTATCCGGGACAGGATCGGCTACACCTTC
NA | TRBJ1-6 | 16 | many | TRBV5-1 | CASNPNGAPDNSPLHF | TGCGCCAGCAACCCGAATGGGGCCCCGGATAATTCACCCCTCCACTTT
TRBD1 | TRBJ2-1 | 16 | NA | TRBV5-6 | CAGSLEGDRAYNEQFF | TGTGCCGGCAGCTTGGAGGGGGACAGGGCCTACAATGAGCAGTTCTTC
TRBD1 | TRBJ1-1 | 13 | NA | TRBV7-3 | CASQTGRNTEAFF | TGTGCCAGTCAGACAGGGCGGAACACTGAAGCTTTCTTT
NA | TRBJ2-3 | 17 | NA | TRBV7-8 | CASSLAGTGPSYNEQYF | TGTGCCAGCAGCTTAGCGGGGACGGGGCCCTCCTACAATGAGCAGTATTTT
NA | TRBJ2-7 | 13 | many | TRBV29-1 | CSVDGGVSNEQYF | TGCAGCGTCGATGGAGGAGTTAGTAACGAGCAGTACTTC
TRBD1 | TRBJ1-2 | 13 | NA | TRBV6-5 | CASNIGGEDGYTF | TGTGCCAGCAACATAGGGGGCGAGGATGGCTACACCTTC
TRBD2 | TRBJ2-2 | 15 | few | TRBV9 | CASSPGTSVTGELFF | TGTGCCAGCAGTCCCGGGACTAGCGTCACCGGGGAGCTGTTTTTT
NA | TRBJ2-1 | 14 | NA | TRBV2 | CASKPGLTGNEQFF | TGTGCCAGCAAGCCGGGACTCACGGGAAATGAGCAGTTCTTC
TRBD2 | TRBJ2-5 | 15 | NA | TRBV24-1 | CATSDPGRAGETQYF | TGTGCCACCAGTGACCCCGGGAGGGCCGGTGAGACCCAGTACTTC